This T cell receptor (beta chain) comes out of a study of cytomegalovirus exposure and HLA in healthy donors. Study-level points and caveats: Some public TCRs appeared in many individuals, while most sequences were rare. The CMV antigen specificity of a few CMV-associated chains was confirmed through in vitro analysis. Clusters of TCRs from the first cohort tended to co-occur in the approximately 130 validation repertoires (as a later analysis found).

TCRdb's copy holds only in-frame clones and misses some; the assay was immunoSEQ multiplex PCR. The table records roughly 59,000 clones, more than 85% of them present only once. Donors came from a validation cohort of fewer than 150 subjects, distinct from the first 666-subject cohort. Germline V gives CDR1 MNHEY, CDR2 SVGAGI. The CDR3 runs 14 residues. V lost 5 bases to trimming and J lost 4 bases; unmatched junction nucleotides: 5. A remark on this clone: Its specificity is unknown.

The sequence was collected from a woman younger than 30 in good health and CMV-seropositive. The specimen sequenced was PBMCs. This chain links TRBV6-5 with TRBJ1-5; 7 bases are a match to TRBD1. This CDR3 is CASSPWTGNQPQHF. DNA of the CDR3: TGTGCCAGCAGTCCGTGGACAGGAAATCAGCCCCAGCATTTT.